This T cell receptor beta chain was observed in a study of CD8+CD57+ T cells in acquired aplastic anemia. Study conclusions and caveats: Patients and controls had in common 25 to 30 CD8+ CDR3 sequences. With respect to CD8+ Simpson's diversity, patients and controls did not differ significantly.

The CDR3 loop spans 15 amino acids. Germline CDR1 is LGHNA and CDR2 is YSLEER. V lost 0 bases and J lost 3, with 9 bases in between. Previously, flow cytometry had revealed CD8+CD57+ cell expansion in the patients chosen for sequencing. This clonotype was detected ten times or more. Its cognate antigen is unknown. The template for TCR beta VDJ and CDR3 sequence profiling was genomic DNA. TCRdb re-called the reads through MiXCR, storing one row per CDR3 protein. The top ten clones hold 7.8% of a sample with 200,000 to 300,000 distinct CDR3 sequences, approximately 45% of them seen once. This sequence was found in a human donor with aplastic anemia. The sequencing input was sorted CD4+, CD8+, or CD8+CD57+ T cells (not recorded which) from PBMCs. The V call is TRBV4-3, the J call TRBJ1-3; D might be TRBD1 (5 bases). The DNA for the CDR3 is TGCGCCAGCAGCCAAGACGACAGTTTTGGAAACACCATATATTTT. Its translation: CASSQDDSFGNTIYF.